The clone carrying this T cell receptor (beta chain) was seen at least ten times. Its matching antigen is unknown. This sample was included in a study of T cells in Graves' hyperthyroidism and ophthalmopathy. Findings and limits, study-wide: Blood shared most expanded thyroid clonotypes above 0.001.

Germline lookup yields CDR1 SGHVS and CDR2 FQNEAQ. V shed 5 bases and J shed 2 bases, with 12 bases lying between them. The CDR3 is 14 amino acids. From RNA transcripts, TCR beta CDR3 regions were amplified. First-round RT-PCR with HTBI primers amplified the TCR CDR3 region. TCRdb re-called the multiplex PCR reads through MiXCR, storing one row per CDR3 protein. The repertoire consists of some 500,000 distinct CDR3 sequences, with about 15% occurring once and the leading ten covering 25% to 30%. The sample was blood. This sequence was found in a woman aged 25 to 39 with Graves' ophthalmopathy. The chain combines TRBV7-8 with TRBJ2-5; D may be TRBD1 (6 bases). CDR3 DNA: TGTGCCAGCAGCGACAGGCAACTTCAAGAGACCCAGTACTTC. This gives the protein CASSDRQLQETQYF.